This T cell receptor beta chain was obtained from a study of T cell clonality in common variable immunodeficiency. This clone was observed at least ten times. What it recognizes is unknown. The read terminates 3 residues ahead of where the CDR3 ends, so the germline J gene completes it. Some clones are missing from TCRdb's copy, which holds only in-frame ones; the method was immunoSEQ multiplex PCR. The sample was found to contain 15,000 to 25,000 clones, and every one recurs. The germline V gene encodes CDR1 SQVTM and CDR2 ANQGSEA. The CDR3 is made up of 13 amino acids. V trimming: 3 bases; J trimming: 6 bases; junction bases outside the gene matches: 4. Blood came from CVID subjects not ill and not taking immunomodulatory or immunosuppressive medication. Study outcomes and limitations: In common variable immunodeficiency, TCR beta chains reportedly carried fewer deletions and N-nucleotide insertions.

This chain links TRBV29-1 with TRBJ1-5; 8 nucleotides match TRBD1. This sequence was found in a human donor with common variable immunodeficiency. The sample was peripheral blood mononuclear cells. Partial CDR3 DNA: TGCAGCGTTGATCAGGGGGCGGGTCAGCCC. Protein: CSVDQGAGQP. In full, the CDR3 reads CSVDQGAGQPQHF.